The 8 T cell receptor beta chains listed next were all sequenced from one sample in a study of blood T cell repertoires in COVID-19. Method: immunoSEQ multiplex PCR; TCRdb's copy keeps in-frame clones and lacks some. The table includes about 210,000 clones, 92% detected once. The specimen was peripheral blood. The receptor source for this set is a man aged 25-45 years with acute or convalescent COVID-19.

This rearrangement joins TRBV7-3 to TRBJ2-2; 12 bases align to TRBD1. The germline V gene has CDR1 SGHTA and CDR2 FQGTGA. The CDR3 is 18 amino acids. V dropped 5 bases and J dropped 6; count of bases not matched to a gene: 13. Written as DNA, the CDR3 is TGTGCCAGCAGCCGGGACAGGGGGCGCTCAGGACGCTCCGGGGAGCTGTTTTTT. It yields the protein CASSRDRGRSGRSGELFF.

V and J are TRBV27 and TRBJ2-1, with 7 bases matching TRBD2. Germline V lookup: CDR1 MNHEY, CDR2 SMNVEV (reference sequence). Trimming removed 2 bases from V and 4 bases from J; junction bases left unmatched: 8. The CDR3 consists of 16 residues. This chain's CDR3 is CASSLKTSSIYNEQFF. Written as DNA, the CDR3 is TGTGCCAGCAGTTTAAAGACTAGCAGTATTTACAATGAGCAGTTCTTC.

The chain links TRBV19 to TRBJ2-7, with TRBD2 matching 10 bases. Looked up from germline, CDR1 is LNHDA and CDR2 is SQIVND (reference sequence). This CDR3 has 15 residues. With V trimmed by 5 bases and J by 1 base, 5 bases remained unmatched. CDR3 DNA sequence: TGTGCCAGTAGTGTAACTAGCGGGACTTCCTACGAGCAGTACTTC. Protein product: CASSVTSGTSYEQYF.

This clone was seen only a few times. The chain combines TRBV30 with TRBJ1-1, with D unclear. V lost 7 bases, J lost 0 bases, and 6 bases lay in between. The CDR3 length is 11 residues. Germline CDR1 is GTSNPN and CDR2 is SVGIG (reference sequence). The CDR3 spells CASTVNTEAFF. The CDR3 DNA follows: TGTGCCTCTACGGTGAACACTGAAGCTTTCTTT.

This sequence joins TRBV18 and TRBJ2-5; 9 nucleotides agree with TRBD2. The CDR3 covers 15 residues. Trimming cost V 6 bases and J 5 bases; bases outside gene matches: 10. The germline gives CDR1 KGHSH, CDR2 LQKENI. This CDR3 is CASSDSGGIRETQYF. In nucleotides, the CDR3 is TGTGCCAGCTCGGATAGCGGGGGAATAAGGGAGACCCAGTACTTC.

The chain joins TRBV5-1 to TRBJ2-1; 10 bases line up with TRBD1. This CDR3 has 14 amino acids. J gave up 7 bases and V 3 bases, and 4 bases lay outside the gene matches. CDR1 is SGHRS, CDR2 YFSETQ, per germline. CDR3 nucleotides: TGCGCCAGCAGCTCGACAGGGGGCTCTAATGAGCAGTTCTTC. This translates into CASSSTGGSNEQFF.

This chain connects TRBV11-1 to TRBJ1-1; D may be TRBD1 (5 bases). CDR3 length: 14 amino acids. Deletions cut 1 base from V and 2 bases from J, with 8 bases between. Germline values: CDR1 SGHAT, CDR2 FQDESV (reference sequence). The DNA of the CDR3 is TGTGCCAGCAGCTTAGTACAGGTCAACACTGAAGCTTTCTTT. This encodes CASSLVQVNTEAFF.

The chain's CDR3 is CASRILAGGSYNEQFF. For the CDR3, the DNA is TGTGCCAGCAGGATCTTAGCGGGAGGCTCCTACAATGAGCAGTTCTTC. The rearrangement links TRBV28 to TRBJ2-1; 10 bases are a match to TRBD2. Losses at the gene ends were 6 bases for V and 0 bases for J; bases not matched to a gene: 5. The germline V gene encodes CDR1 MDHEN and CDR2 SYDVKM. The CDR3 length is 16 residues. Looking up the rest from reference TRBV28 and TRBJ2-1 gives the full variable domain: DVKVTQSSRYLVKRTGEKVFLECVQDMDHENMFWYRQDPGLGLRLIYFSYDVKMKEKGDIPEGYSVSREKKERFSLILESASTNQTSMYLCASRILAGGSYNEQFFGPGTRLTVL.